Each of the 11 T cell receptor beta chains below was sequenced from the same sample in a study of patients and donors after allogeneic stem cell transplantation. TCRdb independently ran MiXCR on the RT-PCR reads; one entry per CDR3 protein. In the table there are roughly 960,000 distinct CDR3 sequences, under 20% of which are singletons. Sequencing used blood, either unsorted or a sorted T cell fraction (not recorded which). The source of these receptors is a human donor who was either an allogeneic HSCT recipient or a stem cell or donor lymphocyte infusion donor (not recorded which). It is not recorded whose cells these are; they may come from a transplant donor.

CDR3: CASSKAGGTGILGTEAFF. The CDR3 DNA reads TGTGCCAGCAGCAAAGCCGGGGGGACAGGTATCTTGGGCACTGAAGCTTTCTTT. The J gene is TRBJ1-1, the V gene TRBV21-1; the table's D gene call, TRBD1, was not cross checked with the DNA. TRBV21-1 counts as a pseudogene. CDR3 length equals 18 residues.

The table lists this clonotype with a few counts. CDR3 coding DNA: TGCGCCAGCAGCCAAGTCACCACTAACACTGAAGCTTTCTTT. Amino acid sequence: CASSQVTTNTEAFF. This chain connects TRBV4-1 to TRBJ1-1; no definite D call. Germline values: CDR1 MGHRA, CDR2 YSYEKL. The CDR3 loop spans 14 amino acids. The V end lost 1 base, the J end lost 2 bases, and 8 bases lay between the germline ends.

At least ten counts were recorded for this clonotype. The chain has TRBV29-1 and TRBJ2-7, with 8 bases fitting TRBD2. The germline V gene has CDR1 SQVTM and CDR2 ANQGSEA. CDR3 length: 15 residues. V gave up 6 bases and J gave up 3 bases; unmatched junction bases: 13. CDR3 residues: CSVETTSGRDYEQYF. Written as DNA, the CDR3 is TGCAGCGTGGAAACAACTAGCGGAAGGGACTACGAGCAGTACTTC.

This clonotype was recorded a few times. The chain joins TRBV5-5 to TRBJ1-6; 7 bases map to TRBD1. From germline, CDR1 is SGHKS and CDR2 YYEKEE (reference sequence). Losses at the gene ends were 5 bases for V and 8 bases for J; bases not matched to a gene: 19. The CDR3 is made up of 18 amino acids. Here the CDR3 DNA reads TGTGCCAGCAGTTTTTCAGGGGGTTTGTGGGCCGTGGATTCACCCCTCCACTTT. This sequence encodes CASSFSGGLWAVDSPLHF.

The chain employs TRBV10-3 and TRBJ2-7, with 13 bases aligning to TRBD2. The germline V gene has CDR1 ENHRY and CDR2 SYGVKD. The CDR3 covers 15 residues. V shed 5 bases, J shed 3 bases, and the junction held 4 bases outside the gene matches. CDR3 amino acids: CAISLTSGGVYEQYF. The CDR3 nucleotides are TGTGCCATCAGTTTAACTAGCGGGGGGGTCTACGAGCAGTACTTC.

V usage is TRBV7-8 and J usage is TRBJ1-5; 8 bases fit TRBD1. The V and J ends lost 2 bases and 5 bases, in that order; junction bases with no gene match: 20. Germline CDR1 is SGHVS and CDR2 is FQNEAQ. This CDR3 contains 20 residues. The CDR3 sequence: CASSLRGRDRPVSGYQPQHF. The CDR3 nucleotides read TGTGCCAGCAGCTTAAGGGGACGGGACAGGCCCGTTAGTGGGTATCAGCCCCAGCATTTT.

The genes are TRBV5-1 and TRBJ1-1; a possible D gene is TRBD1 (6 bases). V was pared by 2 bases and J by 1 base, with 12 bases between. The CDR3 sequence is 15 residues long. CDR1 is SGHRS, CDR2 YFSETQ, per germline. CDR3 sequence: CASSLGPGANTEAFF. The CDR3, as DNA: TGCGCCAGCAGCTTAGGGCCAGGGGCGAACACTGAAGCTTTCTTT.

A note on this clonotype: A much larger clone differs from this one at a single base, so this may be a read error. This chain joins TRBV15 and TRBJ2-6; D is uncertain. Germline assignment: CDR1 LNHNV and CDR2 YYDKDF (reference sequence). Trimming removed 5 bases from V and 2 bases from J, with 1 base in between. There are 12 residues in the CDR3. For the CDR3, the DNA is TGTGCCACCAGCCCTGGGGCCAACGTCCTGACTTTC. Its translation: CATSPGANVLTF.

The genes are TRBV4-1 and TRBJ2-7; 13 bases are a match to TRBD2. J was trimmed by 5 bases and V by 4 bases; bases with no gene match: 5. CDR1 is MGHRA and CDR2 is YSYEKL in the germline V gene. The CDR3 is made up of 15 amino acids. This CDR3 is CASSPGLAGTDEQYF. The CDR3 nucleotides are TGCGCCAGCAGCCCGGGACTAGCGGGAACGGACGAGCAGTACTTC.

This rearrangement joins TRBV7-3 to TRBJ2-1, with 11 bases aligning to TRBD2. The CDR3 contains 14 residues. Germline loops: CDR1 SGHTA, CDR2 FQGTGA. V lost 0 bases to trimming and J lost 10 bases; unmatched junction nucleotides: 2. For the CDR3, the DNA is TGTGCCAGCAGCTTAACGTGGACTAGCGGGGAGCAGTTCTTC. This gives the protein CASSLTWTSGEQFF.

The genes are TRBV2 and TRBJ1-5; 9 bases match TRBD1. CDR1 is SNHLY, CDR2 FYNNEI, per germline. V was clipped by 6 bases and J by 5 bases; unmatched bases: 8. CDR3 length equals 15 residues. CDR3 bases: TGTGCCAGCAGAGACGGGACAGGGTCCTATCAGCCCCAGCATTTT. Translated, it gives CASRDGTGSYQPQHF.